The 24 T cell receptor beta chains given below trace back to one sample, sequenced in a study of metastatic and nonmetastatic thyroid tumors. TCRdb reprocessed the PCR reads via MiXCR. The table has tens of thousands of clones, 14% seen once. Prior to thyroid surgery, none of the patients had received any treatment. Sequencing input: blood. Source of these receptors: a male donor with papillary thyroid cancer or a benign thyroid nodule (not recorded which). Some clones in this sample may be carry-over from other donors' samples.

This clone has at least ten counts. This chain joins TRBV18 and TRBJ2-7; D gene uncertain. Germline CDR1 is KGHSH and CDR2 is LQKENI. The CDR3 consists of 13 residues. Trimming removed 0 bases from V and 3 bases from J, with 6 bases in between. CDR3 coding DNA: TGTGCCAGCTCACCACCTGACGGCTACGAGCAGTACGTC. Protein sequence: CASSPPDGYEQYV.

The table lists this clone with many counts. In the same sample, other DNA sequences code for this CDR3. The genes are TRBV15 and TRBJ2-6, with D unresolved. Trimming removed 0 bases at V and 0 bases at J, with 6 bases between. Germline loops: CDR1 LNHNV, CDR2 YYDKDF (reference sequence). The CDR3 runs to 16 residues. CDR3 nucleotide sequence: TGTGCCACCAGCAGAGAACGGAGCTCTGGGGCCAACGTCCTGACTTTC. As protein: CATSRERSSGANVLTF.

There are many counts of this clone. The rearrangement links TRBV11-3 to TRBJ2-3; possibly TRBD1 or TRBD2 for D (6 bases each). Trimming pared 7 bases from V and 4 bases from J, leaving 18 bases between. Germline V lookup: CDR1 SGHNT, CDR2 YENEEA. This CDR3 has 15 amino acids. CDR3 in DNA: TGTGCCAGCAAGTCGGGGGCTGAGGGCCCAGATACGCAGTATTTT. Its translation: CASKSGAEGPDTQYF.

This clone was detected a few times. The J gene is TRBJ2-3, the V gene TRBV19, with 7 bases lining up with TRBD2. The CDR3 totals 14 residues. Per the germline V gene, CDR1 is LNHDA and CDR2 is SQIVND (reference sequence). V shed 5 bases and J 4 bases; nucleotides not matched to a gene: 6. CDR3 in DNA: TGTGCCAGTAGTTTGCGGGAGAGGGCAGATACGCAGTATTTT. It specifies CASSLRERADTQYF.

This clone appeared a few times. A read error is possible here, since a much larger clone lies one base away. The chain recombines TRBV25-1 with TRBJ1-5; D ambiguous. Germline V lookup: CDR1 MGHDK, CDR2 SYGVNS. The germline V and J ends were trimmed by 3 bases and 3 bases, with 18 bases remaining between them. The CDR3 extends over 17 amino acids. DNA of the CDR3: TGTGCCAGCAGTGAGTGGTCCCCGACATGGTTCAATCAGCCCCAGCATTTT. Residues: CASSEWSPTWFNQPQHF.

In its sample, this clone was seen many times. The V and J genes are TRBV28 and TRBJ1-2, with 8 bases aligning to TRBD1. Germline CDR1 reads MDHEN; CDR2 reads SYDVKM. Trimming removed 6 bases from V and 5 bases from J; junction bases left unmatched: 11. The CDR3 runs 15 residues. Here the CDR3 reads CASSWTGTFAYGYTF. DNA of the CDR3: TGTGCCAGCAGCTGGACAGGGACTTTCGCTTATGGCTACACCTTC.

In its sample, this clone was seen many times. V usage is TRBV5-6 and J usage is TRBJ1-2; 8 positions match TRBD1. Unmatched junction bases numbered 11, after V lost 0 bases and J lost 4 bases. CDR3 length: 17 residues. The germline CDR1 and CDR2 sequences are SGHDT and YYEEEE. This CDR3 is CASSLGQGSSSIYGYTF. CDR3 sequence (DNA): TGTGCCAGCAGCTTGGGACAGGGGTCTTCTTCTATCTATGGCTACACCTTC.

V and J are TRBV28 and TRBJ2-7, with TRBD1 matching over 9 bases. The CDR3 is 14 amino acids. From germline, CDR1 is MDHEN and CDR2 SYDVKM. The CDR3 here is CARSAQGANYDQYV. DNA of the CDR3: TGTGCCAGGAGTGCACAGGGGGCGAACTACGATCAGTACGTC.

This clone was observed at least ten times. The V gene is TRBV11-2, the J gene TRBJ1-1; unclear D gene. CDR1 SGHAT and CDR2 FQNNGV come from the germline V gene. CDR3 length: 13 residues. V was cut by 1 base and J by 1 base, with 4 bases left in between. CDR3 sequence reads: CASSLARNTEAFF. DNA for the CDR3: TGTGCCAGCAGCTTAGCGCGGAACACTGAAGCTTTCTTT. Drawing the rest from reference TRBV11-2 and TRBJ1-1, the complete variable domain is EAGVAQSPRYKIIEKRQSVAFWCNPISGHATLYWYQQILGQGPKLLIQFQNNGVVDDSQLPKDRFSAERLKGVDSTLKIQPAKLEDSAVYLCASSLARNTEAFFGQGTRLTVV.

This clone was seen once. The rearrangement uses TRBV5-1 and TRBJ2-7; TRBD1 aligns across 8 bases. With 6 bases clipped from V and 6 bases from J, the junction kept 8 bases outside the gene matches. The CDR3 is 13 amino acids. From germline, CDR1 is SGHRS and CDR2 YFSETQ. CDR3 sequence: CASKGPDRGEQYF. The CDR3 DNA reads TGCGCCAGCAAGGGACCTGACAGGGGCGAGCAGTACTTC. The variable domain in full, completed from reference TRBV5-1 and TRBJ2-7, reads KAGVTQTPRYLIKTRGQQVTLSCSPISGHRSVSWYQQTPGQGLQFLFEYFSETQRNKGNFPGRFSGRQFSNSRSEMNVSTLELGDSALYLCASKGPDRGEQYFGPGTRLTVT.

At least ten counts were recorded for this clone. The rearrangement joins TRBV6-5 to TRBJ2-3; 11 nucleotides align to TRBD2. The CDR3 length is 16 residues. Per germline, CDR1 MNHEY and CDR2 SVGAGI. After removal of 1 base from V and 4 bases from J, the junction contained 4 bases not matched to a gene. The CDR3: CASSYLAGGPADTQYF. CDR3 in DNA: TGTGCCAGCAGTTACTTAGCGGGAGGGCCGGCAGATACGCAGTATTTT.

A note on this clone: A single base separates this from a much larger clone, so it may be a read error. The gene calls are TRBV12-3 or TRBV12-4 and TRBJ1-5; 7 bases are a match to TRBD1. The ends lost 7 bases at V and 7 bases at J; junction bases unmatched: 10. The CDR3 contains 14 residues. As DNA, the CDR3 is TGTGCCAGCATCTACACAGGGGATAAACAGCCCCAGCATTTT. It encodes CASIYTGDKQPQHF.

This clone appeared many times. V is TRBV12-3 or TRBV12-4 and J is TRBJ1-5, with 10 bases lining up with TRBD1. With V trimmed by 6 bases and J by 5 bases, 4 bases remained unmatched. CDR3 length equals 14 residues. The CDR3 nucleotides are TGTGCCAGCAGGATGACAGGGGGCGATCAGCCCCAGCATTTT. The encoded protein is CASRMTGGDQPQHF.

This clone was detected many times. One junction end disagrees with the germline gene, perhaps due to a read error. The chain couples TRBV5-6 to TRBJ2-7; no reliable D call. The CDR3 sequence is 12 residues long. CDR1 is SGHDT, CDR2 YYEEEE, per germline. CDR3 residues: CASSSYSHEQYF. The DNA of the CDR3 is TGTGCCAGCAGCTCATACTCCCACGAGCAGTACTTC.

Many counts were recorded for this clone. The CDR3 here is CSVRQGRWTGELFF. CDR3 in DNA: TGCAGCGTCCGACAGGGCCGTTGGACCGGGGAGCTGTTTTTT. The chain employs TRBV29-1 and TRBJ2-2, with 7 bases lining up with TRBD1. This CDR3 comprises 14 residues. After removal of 6 bases from V and 5 bases from J, the junction contained 9 bases not matched to a gene. CDR1 SQVTM and CDR2 ANQGSEA come from the germline V gene.

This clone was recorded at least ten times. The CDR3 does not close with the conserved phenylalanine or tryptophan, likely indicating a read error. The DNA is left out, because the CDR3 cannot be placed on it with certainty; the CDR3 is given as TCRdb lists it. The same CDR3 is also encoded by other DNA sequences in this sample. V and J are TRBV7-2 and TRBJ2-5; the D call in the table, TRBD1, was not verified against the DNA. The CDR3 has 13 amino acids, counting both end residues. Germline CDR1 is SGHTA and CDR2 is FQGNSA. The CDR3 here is CASSPNLRVPTSI.

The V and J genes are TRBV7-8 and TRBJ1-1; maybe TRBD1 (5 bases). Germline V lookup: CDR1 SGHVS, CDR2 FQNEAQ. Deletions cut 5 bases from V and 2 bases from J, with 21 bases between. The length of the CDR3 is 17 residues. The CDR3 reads CASSLAWGQVVNTEAFF. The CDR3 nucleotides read TGTGCCAGCAGCCTGGCGTGGGGCCAGGTGGTAAACACTGAAGCTTTCTTT.

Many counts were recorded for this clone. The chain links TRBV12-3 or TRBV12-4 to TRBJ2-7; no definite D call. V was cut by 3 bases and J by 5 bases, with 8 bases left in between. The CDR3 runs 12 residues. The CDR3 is CASSFSPDEQYF. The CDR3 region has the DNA TGTGCCAGCAGTTTCTCCCCTGACGAGCAGTACTTC.

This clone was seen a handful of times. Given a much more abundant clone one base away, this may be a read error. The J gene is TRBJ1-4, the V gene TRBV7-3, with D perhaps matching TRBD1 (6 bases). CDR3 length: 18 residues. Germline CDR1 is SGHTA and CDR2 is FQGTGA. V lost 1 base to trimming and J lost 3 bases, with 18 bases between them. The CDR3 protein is CASSLKRTVGRANEKLFF. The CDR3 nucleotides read TGTGCCAGCAGCTTAAAAAGGACAGTAGGAAGGGCTAATGAAAAACTGTTTTTT.

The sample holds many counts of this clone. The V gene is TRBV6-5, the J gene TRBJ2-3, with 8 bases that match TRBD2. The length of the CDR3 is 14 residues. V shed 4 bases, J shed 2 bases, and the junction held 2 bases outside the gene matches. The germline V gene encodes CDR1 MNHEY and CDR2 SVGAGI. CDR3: CASSSLADTDTQYF. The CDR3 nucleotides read TGTGCCAGCAGTTCACTAGCGGACACAGATACGCAGTATTTT.

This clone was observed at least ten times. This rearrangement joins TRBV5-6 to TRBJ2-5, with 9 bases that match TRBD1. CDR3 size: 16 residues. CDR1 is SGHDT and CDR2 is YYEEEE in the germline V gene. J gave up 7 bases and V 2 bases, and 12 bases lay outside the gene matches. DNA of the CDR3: TGTGCCAGCAGCTTTGGGGACAGGGTCAGGAGGGGGACCCAGTACTTC. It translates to CASSFGDRVRRGTQYF.

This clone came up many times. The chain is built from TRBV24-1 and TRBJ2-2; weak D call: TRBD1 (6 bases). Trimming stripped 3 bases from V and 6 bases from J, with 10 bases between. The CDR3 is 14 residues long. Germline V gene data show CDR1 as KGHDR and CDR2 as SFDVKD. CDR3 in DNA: TGTGCCACCAGTGATCCCCCAGGGGCCGGGGAGCTGTTTTTT. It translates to CATSDPPGAGELFF.

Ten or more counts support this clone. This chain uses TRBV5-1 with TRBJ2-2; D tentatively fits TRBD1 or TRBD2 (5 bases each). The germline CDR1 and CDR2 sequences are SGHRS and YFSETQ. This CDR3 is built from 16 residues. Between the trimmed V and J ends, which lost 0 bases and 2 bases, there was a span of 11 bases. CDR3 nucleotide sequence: TGCGCCAGCAGCTTGGAAGGGGACGCAAACACCGGGGAGCTGTTTTTT. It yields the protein CASSLEGDANTGELFF.

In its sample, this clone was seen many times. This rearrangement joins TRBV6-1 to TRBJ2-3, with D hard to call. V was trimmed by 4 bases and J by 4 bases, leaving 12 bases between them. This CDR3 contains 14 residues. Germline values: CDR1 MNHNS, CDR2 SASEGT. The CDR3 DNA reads TGTGCCAGCAGTGCCGAATTTCAGGCAGATACGCAGTATTTT. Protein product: CASSAEFQADTQYF.